The text below deals with one TCR beta chain. Its antigen is undetermined. TCRdb redid the calling of the reads with MiXCR, one entry per CDR3 protein. This table holds more than 350,000 distinct CDR3 sequences, approximately 30% found once. The source of the sample is a study of T cell repertoires in cytomegalovirus infection. For the study at large: Through public TCR beta signatures, both CMV infection and matching HLA type were indicated. Findings and caveats of the study: Dominating the ex vivo response were TCR beta clonotypes that were CMV-specific and HLA-C-restricted.

With 1 base removed from V and 4 bases from J, the gap between germline ends came to 13 bases. CDR3 length: 15 residues. Germline CDR1 MGHRA, CDR2 YSYEKL. This clonotype originated in a human donor in good health (CMV status not recorded). Some clones in this sample may be carry-over from other donors' samples. Sequenced sample: PBMCs. The V and J genes are TRBV4-1 and TRBJ1-2; a possible D gene is TRBD1 (5 bases). This CDR3 is CASSQAPGQTYGYTF. CDR3 nucleotides: TGCGCCAGCAGCCAAGCTCCAGGACAAACCTATGGCTACACCTTC.